This T cell receptor beta chain comes out of a study of blood T cell repertoires in COVID-19. In the study overall: Some COVID-19 samples were acute and others convalescent; all came from the United States, Italy and Spain.

Germline CDR1 is SGHTA and CDR2 is FQGNSA. V shed 6 bases, J shed 10 bases, and the junction held 11 bases outside the gene matches. CDR3 size: 13 residues. Authors' methods: The assay estimated nucleated cells by amplifying reference gene primers. Using immunoSEQ multiplex PCR, the repertoire was profiled, and TCRdb retains in-frame clones only, with some absent. V and J calls plus clone size are reproduced from that table; the DNA served to infer D and trimming. Among 300,000 to 400,000 clones listed, about nine tenths were seen once. The source is a woman in her 70s with COVID-19, enrolled during active disease. The V and J genes are TRBV7-2 and TRBJ1-2, with 7 bases fitting TRBD1. Sequenced: peripheral blood. The CDR3 DNA sequence: TGTGCCAGCAGTCCCGACAGGGCGATGTACTACACCTTC. It codes for CASSPDRAMYYTF.